This is a list of T cell receptor beta chains from one sample in a study of cytomegalovirus exposure and HLA in healthy donors. Data came from immunoSEQ multiplex PCR; TCRdb stores just in-frame clones and leaves some out. The sample contains roughly 57,000 clones, 93% of which appear only once. Sequencing input: PBMCs. These receptors originate from a young woman in good health and CMV-seropositive. The conserved cysteine and the conserved F or W are not part of the CDR3 here. Each record gives: V gene, clone size, CDR3 protein. Only part of the rows carry a size: once, few, many, or a class if the clone is expanded.

TRBV10-3 NA AISDHKGGAQPQH
TRBV5-1 NA ASSSGQVSSYNEQF
TRBV10-2 NA ASRQGATYEQY
TRBV4-3 once ASSQEPATGAPGEQY
TRBV10-3 NA AIRTSGGTGNTIY
TRBV10-2 NA ASSESTPSGGPRSEQY
TRBV14 NA ASSQRPGQGRLNTEAF
TRBV7-6 NA ASSLASGGGPNTGELF
TRBV4-2 NA ASSQELEQRGRVEQF
TRBV5-6 NA ASSHRGAGQETQY
TRBV18 NA ASSATTNFRGETQY
TRBV7-9 NA ASSSRDRAGYT
TRBV7-8 NA ASSLVGQVTDTQY
TRBV6-1 NA ASRADRAYGYT
TRBV11-2 NA ASSVGGTGSQPQH
TRBV27 NA ASSTGQGAIYEQY
TRBV28 NA ASSFQPGTAYEQY
TRBV2 NA ASSERRPGGGKLF
TRBV14 NA ASSQDRGGLLAGTQY
TRBV18 NA ASSPRTVSYNEQF
TRBV19 NA ASRLAGLAKNIQY
TRBV10-1 NA ASSVYRGETQY
TRBV28 NA ASRGGGSYNSPLH
TRBV4-1 NA ASSQVWTGPQETQY
TRBV28 NA ASSPQGFPRTEAF
TRBV27 NA ASSLSSGQYYGYT
TRBV28 NA ASSFGKWGQPLTYEQY
TRBV28 NA ASSPARTGLISYEQY
TRBV29-1 NA SVVLAGEQETQY
TRBV14 NA ASSRLATYGYT
TRBV6-6 NA ASTQGVLGTDTQY
TRBV2 few ASSERAGHSGGTSTDTQY
TRBV5-1 NA ASGRGTGPYEEQY
TRBV4-1 NA ASSRTGTALTDTQY
TRBV6-5 NA ASSSSGGAWETQY
TRBV18 NA ASSRLDSQFIEQF
TRBV5-6 NA ASVRQGLEYGYT
TRBV5-6 NA ASSFSGGAGVETQY
TRBV11-3 NA ASSLSPIGDEQY
TRBV6-6 NA ASSRQGSGNTIY
TRBV10-3 NA AISESATGPIGDRGGGYT
TRBV23-1 NA ASDRDRDNGYT
TRBV30 NA AWSPFVGWIGSGGNTIY
TRBV27 once ASSLGQRGYNEQF
TRBV11-2 NA ASSLADSVTGDYGYT
TRBV7-8 NA ASSSLAGGPYEQY
TRBV27 NA ASSLSRGGTDTQY
TRBV28 NA ASRVSGDTQY
TRBV14 NA ASSPLDSANRGEQF
TRBV6-4 few ASSDGTSGGGNNEQF
TRBV9 NA ASSASGSTNEKLF
TRBV7-2 NA ASRRTVTGELF
TRBV5-1 once ASSMGDDRGYT